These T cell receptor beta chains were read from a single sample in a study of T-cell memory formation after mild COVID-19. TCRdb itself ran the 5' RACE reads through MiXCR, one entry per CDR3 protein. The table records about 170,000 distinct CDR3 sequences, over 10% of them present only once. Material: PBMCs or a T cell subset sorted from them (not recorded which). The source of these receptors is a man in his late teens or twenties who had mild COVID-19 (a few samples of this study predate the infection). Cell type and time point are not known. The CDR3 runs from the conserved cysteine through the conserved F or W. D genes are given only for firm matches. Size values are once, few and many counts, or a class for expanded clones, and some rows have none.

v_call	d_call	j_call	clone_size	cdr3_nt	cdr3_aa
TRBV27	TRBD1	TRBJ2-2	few	TGTGCCAGCAGTTTTTCCAGGACAGGGATTTTGACCGGGGAGCTGTTTTTT	CASSFSRTGILTGELFF
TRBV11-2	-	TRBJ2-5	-	TGTGCCAGCAAAAAGCTTGCTAAAGAGACCCAGTACTTC	CASKKLAKETQYF
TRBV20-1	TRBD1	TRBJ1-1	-	TGCAGTGCTAGAAAGGGGGCTGGGAACACTGAAGCTTTCTTT	CSARKGAGNTEAFF
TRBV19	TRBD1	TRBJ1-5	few	TGTGCCAGTAGGGGCCGGGACAGGCTATATCAGCCCCAGCATTTT	CASRGRDRLYQPQHF
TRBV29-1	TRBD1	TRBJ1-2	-	TGCAGCGTCTCGACAGGGGGCATGCGTGGCTACACCTTC	CSVSTGGMRGYTF
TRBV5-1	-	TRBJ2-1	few	TGCGCCAGCAGCCCGGCGGAACGGGGTGAGCAGTTCTTC	CASSPAERGEQFF
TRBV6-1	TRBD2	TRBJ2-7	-	TGTGCCAGCTTAGGGACTAGCGGGGACGCCTACGAGCAGTACTTC	CASLGTSGDAYEQYF
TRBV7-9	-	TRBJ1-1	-	TGTGCCAGCAGCACGAGGCTGGGCACTGAAGCTTTCTTT	CASSTRLGTEAFF
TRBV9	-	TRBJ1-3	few	TGTGCCAGCAGCGTAGTAGGACAGTCTGGAAACACCATATATTTT	CASSVVGQSGNTIYF
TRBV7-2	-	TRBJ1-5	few	TGTGCCAGCAGCTTAGTTCTGGGCCAGGGCTGGTCCCAGCATTTT	CASSLVLGQGWSQHF
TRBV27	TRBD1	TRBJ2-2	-	TGTGCCAGCAGTAGCCGGGACAGGGGGCTAGTGGGGGAGCTGTTTTTT	CASSSRDRGLVGELFF
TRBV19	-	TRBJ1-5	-	TGTGCCAGTAGTAGTCGGCTTGTTCAGCCCCAGCATTTT	CASSSRLVQPQHF
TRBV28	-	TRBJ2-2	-	TGTGCCAGCAGTCCCGGTTGGCGCGGGGAGCTGTTTTTT	CASSPGWRGELFF
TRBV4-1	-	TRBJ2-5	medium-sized	TGCGCCAGCAGCCACCCCGGGCTTAGGGGGGGGGCGTTCCAAGAGACCCAGTACTTC	CASSHPGLRGGAFQETQYF
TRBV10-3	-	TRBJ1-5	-	TGTGCCATCACCCCCCAAGAATCATTTCCCCAGCATTTT	CAITPQESFPQHF
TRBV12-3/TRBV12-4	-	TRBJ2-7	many	TGTGCCAGCATTCTCGCAGGGCTACGCGAGCAGTACTTC	CASILAGLREQYF
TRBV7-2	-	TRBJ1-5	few	TGTGCCAGCAGCTCACCGGGACGGTGGAATCAGCCCCAGCATTTT	CASSSPGRWNQPQHF
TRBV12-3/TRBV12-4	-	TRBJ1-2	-	TGTGCCAGCAGTCCGAGACAGCCCACGGCATATGGCTACACCTTC	CASSPRQPTAYGYTF
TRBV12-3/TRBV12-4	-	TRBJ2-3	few	TGTGCCAGCAGTCTACGTAGGTGGGCCACAGATACGCAGTATTTT	CASSLRRWATDTQYF
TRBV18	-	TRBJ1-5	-	TGTGCCAGCTCACTCGGCGAGGATCAGCCCCAGCATTTT	CASSLGEDQPQHF
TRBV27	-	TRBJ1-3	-	TGTGCCAGCAGTCCCCTGGACACTACCGGAAACACCATATATTTT	CASSPLDTTGNTIYF
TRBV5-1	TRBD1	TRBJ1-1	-	TGCGCCAGCAGCCAGGGACAGGGATCTATGAACACTGAAGCTTTCTTT	CASSQGQGSMNTEAFF
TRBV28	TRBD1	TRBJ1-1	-	TGTGCCAGCAAGTCAGGGGGGAACACTGAAGCTTTCTTT	CASKSGGNTEAFF
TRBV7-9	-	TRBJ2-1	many	TGTGCCAGCAGCGGGCTTGGCGAGAATGAGCAGTTCTTC	CASSGLGENEQFF
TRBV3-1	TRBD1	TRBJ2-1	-	TGTGCCAGCAGCCAAGGGGAGGACAGGGGGCGGAATGAGCAGTTCTTC	CASSQGEDRGRNEQFF
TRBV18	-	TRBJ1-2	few	TGTGCCAGCTCACAAAGTGGTACTAACTATGGCTACACCTTC	CASSQSGTNYGYTF
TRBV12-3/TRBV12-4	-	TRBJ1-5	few	TGTGCCAGCAGTGAGGGTTATAGCAATCAGCCCCAGCATTTT	CASSEGYSNQPQHF
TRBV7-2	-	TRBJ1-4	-	TGTGCCAGCAGCCTAATACAGGAGACTAATGAAAAACTGTTTTTT	CASSLIQETNEKLFF
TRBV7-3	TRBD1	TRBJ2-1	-	TGTGCCAGCAGCGGGCATAGACAGGGGGCTGGGTATGAGCAGTTCTTC	CASSGHRQGAGYEQFF
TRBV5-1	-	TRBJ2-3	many	TGCGCCAGCAGCGACGGCTTAGATACGCAGTATTTT	CASSDGLDTQYF
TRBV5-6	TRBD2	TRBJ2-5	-	TGTGCCAGCAGCTTGACTAGCGGGAACCAAGAGACCCAGTACTTC	CASSLTSGNQETQYF
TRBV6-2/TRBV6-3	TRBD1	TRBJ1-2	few	TGTGCCAGCAGTTGGTTCGTCGCGGGAATGTGGACAGGATGGGGGTATGGCTACACCTTC	CASSWFVAGMWTGWGYGYTF
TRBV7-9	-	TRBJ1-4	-	TGTGCCAGCAGCTCCGGACTGGGGGATGAAAAACTGTTTTTT	CASSSGLGDEKLFF
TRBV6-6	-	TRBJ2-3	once	TGTGCCAGCAGCCACCCTCCAGAGACAGATACGCAGTATTTT	CASSHPPETDTQYF
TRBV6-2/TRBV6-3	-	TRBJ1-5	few	TGTGCCAGCAGTCCACGGGGGGCAGGCAATCAGCCCCAGCATTTT	CASSPRGAGNQPQHF
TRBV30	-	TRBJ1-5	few	TGTGCAGCCAGGGCTGGATTGTGGGACAATCAGCCCCAGCATTTT	CAARAGLWDNQPQHF
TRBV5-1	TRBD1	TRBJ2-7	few	TGCGCCAGCAGACAGACAGGGACCTCCTACGAGCAGTACTTC	CASRQTGTSYEQYF
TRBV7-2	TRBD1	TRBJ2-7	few	TGTGCCAGCAGCTTAGCGCGCTGGGGACAGGGGGTGTACGAGCAGTACTTC	CASSLARWGQGVYEQYF
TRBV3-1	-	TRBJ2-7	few	TGTGCCAGCAGCCAACTCCCGCTGGGGGACGAGCAGTACTTC	CASSQLPLGDEQYF
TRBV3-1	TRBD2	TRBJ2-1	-	TGTGCCAGCAGCCCTCTGGCGGGGGGGCATGAGCAGTTCTTC	CASSPLAGGHEQFF
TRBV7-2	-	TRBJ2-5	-	TGTGCCAGCAGCTTAAACCCGACTTTGGGAGAGACCCAGTACTTC	CASSLNPTLGETQYF
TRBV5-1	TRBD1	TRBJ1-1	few	TGCGCCAGCAGCGAGACAGGGGGCGCGGACACTGAAGCTTTCTTT	CASSETGGADTEAFF
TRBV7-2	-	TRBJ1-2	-	TGTGCCAGCAGCTTAGACTGGAAGCTAGTTAAATATGGCTACACCTTC	CASSLDWKLVKYGYTF
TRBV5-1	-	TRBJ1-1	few	TGCGCCAGCAGCTTGGGGGGTAAAGGGGTTGCGGCTTTCTTT	CASSLGGKGVAAFF
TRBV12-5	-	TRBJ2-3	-	TGTGCTAGTGGTTCGGAGGGGGATACGCAGTATTTT	CASGSEGDTQYF
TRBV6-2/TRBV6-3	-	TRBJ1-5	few	TGTGCCAGCAGTTACGTAGCAGGGGCTGCCCTCAATCAGCCCCAGCATTTT	CASSYVAGAALNQPQHF
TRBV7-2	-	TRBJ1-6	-	TGTGCCAGCAGCCCGGGGTGGGCGAATTCACCCCTCCACTTT	CASSPGWANSPLHF
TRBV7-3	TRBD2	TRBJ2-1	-	TGTGCCAGCAGCCCGTGGGGCGGGAGCTCCTACAATGAGCAGTTCTTC	CASSPWGGSSYNEQFF
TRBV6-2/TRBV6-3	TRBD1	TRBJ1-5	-	TGTGCCAGCAGTTTTGACAGGGAGTCTCAGCCCCAGCATTTT	CASSFDRESQPQHF
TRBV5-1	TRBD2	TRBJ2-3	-	TGCGCCAGCAAGCGGGGACCGATCACAGATACGCAGTATTTT	CASKRGPITDTQYF
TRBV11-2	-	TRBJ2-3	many	TGTGCCAGCAGCTTAGCCAGCGTCACAGATACGCAGTATTTT	CASSLASVTDTQYF
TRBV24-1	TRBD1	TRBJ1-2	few	TGTGCCACCAGTGATACTCAGTCGATAAGACAGGGAAACTATGGCTACACCTTC	CATSDTQSIRQGNYGYTF